This TCR beta chain comes out of a study of T cells in Graves' hyperthyroidism and ophthalmopathy. The CDR3 totals 15 residues. V was pared by 6 bases and J by 7 bases, with 10 bases of the junction left unmatched. Germline CDR1 is SGHVS and CDR2 is FNYEAQ. The investigators amplified TCR beta CDR3 regions from RNA transcripts. Researchers ran a first-round RT-PCR on the TCR CDR3 using the HTBI primer set. TCRdb itself ran the multiplex PCR reads through MiXCR, one entry per CDR3 protein. The data show under 350,000 distinct CDR3 sequences, with roughly 20% seen just once and 45% to 50% held by the top ten.

The chain carries TRBV7-6 and TRBJ2-7, with 12 bases aligning to TRBD2. This TCR was recovered from a woman between 50 and 59 years old with Graves' hyperthyroidism. Sequenced sample: blood. The CDR3 DNA follows: TGTGCCAGCAGTTCCTCTAGCGGGGGGGGCGGGGAGCAGTACTTC. It specifies CASSSSSGGGGEQYF.